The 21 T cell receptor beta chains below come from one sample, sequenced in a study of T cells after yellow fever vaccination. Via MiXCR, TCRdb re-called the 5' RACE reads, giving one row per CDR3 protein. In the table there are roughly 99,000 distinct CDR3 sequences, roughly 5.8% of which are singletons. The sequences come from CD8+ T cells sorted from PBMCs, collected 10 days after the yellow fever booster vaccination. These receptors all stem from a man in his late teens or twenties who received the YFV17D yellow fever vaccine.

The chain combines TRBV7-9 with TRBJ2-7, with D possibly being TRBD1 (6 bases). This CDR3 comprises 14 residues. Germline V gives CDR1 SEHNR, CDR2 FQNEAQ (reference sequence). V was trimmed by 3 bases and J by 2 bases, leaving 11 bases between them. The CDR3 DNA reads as TGTGCCAGCAGCTTCGACAGGATGACCTACGAGCAGTACTTC. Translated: CASSFDRMTYEQYF.

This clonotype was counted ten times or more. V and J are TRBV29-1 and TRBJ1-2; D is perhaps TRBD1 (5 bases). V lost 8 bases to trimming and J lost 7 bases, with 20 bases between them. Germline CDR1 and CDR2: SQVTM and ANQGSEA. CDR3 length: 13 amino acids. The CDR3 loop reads CSSWNPGLSGYTF. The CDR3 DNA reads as TGCAGCTCATGGAATCCGGGACTCTCTGGCTACACCTTC.

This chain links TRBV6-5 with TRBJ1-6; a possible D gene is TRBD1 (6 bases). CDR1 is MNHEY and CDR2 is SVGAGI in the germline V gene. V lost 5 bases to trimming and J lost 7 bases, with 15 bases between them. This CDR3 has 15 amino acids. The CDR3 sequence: CASSQRQVENSPLHF. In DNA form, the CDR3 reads TGTGCCAGCAGTCAACGACAGGTCGAAAATTCACCCCTCCACTTT.

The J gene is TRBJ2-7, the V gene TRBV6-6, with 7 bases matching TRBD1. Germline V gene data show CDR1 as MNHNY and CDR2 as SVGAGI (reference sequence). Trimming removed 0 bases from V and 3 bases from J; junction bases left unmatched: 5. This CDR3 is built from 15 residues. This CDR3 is CASSYSRDRHYEQYV. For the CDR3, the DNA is TGTGCCAGCAGTTACTCTCGGGACAGACACTACGAGCAGTACGTC.

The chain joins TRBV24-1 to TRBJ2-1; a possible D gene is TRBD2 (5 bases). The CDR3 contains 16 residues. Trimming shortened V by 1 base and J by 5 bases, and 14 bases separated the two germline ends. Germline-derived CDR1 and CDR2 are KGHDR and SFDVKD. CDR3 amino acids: CATSDFENSADNEQFF. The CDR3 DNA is TGTGCCACCAGTGATTTCGAGAATAGCGCGGACAATGAGCAGTTCTTC.

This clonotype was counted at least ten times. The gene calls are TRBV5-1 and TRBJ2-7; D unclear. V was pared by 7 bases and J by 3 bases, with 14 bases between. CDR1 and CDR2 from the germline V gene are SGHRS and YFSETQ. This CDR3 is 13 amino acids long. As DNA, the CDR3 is TGCGCCAGCGCCCCTGGCTCAATCTACGAGCAGTACTTC. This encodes CASAPGSIYEQYF.

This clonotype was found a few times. As DNA, the CDR3 is TGCGCCAGCAGCTGGGGGACTAGCGGGTCTTACACCGGGGAGCTGTTTTTT. Protein sequence: CASSWGTSGSYTGELFF. The rearrangement links TRBV5-1 to TRBJ2-2; 12 bases align to TRBD2. The CDR3 is 17 residues long. Germline assignment: CDR1 SGHRS and CDR2 YFSETQ. J lost 3 bases, V lost 3 bases, and 6 bases had no gene match. The whole variable domain, filled in from reference TRBV5-1 and TRBJ2-2, reads KAGVTQTPRYLIKTRGQQVTLSCSPISGHRSVSWYQQTPGQGLQFLFEYFSETQRNKGNFPGRFSGRQFSNSRSEMNVSTLELGDSALYLCASSWGTSGSYTGELFFGEGSRLTVL.

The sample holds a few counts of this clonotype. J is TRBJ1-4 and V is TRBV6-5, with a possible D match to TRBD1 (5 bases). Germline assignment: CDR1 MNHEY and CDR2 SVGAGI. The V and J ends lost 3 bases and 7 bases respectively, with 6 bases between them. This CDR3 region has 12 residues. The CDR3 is CASSYGGEKLFF. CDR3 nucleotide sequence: TGTGCCAGCAGTTATGGGGGTGAAAAACTGTTTTTT.

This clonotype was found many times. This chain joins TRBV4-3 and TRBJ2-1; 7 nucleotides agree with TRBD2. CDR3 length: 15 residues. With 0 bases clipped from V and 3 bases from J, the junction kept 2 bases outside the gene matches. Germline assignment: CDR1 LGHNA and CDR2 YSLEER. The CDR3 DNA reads TGCGCCAGCAGCCAAGATCCGGGGGGCTACAATGAGCAGTTCTTC. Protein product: CASSQDPGGYNEQFF.

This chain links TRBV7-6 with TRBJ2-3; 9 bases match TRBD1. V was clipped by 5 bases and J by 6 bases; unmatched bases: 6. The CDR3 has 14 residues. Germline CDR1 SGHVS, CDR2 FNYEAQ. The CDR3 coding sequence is TGTGCCAGCAGCCCCCGGACAGGGGATGATACGCAGTATTTT. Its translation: CASSPRTGDDTQYF.

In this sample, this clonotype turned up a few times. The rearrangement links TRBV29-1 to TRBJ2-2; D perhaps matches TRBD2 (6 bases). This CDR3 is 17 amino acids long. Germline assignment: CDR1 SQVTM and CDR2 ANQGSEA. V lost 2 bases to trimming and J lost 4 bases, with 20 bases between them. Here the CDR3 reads CSVETSGKGRSTGELFF. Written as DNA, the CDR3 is TGCAGCGTTGAAACATCGGGCAAGGGGAGGAGCACCGGGGAGCTGTTTTTT.

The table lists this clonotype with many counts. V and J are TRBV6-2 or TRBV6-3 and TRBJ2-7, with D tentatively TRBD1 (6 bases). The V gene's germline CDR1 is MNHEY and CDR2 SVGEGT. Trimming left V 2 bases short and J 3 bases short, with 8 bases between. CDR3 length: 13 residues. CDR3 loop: CASSYRDNYEQYF. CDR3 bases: TGTGCCAGCAGTTACCGGGACAACTACGAGCAGTACTTC.

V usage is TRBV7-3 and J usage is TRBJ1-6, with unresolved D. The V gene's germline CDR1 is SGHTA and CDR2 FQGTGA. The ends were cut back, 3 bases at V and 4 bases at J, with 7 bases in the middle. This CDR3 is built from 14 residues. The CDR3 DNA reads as TGTGCCAGCAGCTTCAACGGTTATAATTCACCCCTCCACTTT. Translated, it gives CASSFNGYNSPLHF.

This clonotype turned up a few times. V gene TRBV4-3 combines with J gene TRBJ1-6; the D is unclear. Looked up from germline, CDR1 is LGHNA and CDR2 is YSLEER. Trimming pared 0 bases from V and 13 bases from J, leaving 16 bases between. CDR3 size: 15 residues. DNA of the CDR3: TGCGCCAGCAGCCAAGATCGCAGTTTCCGTTTGCCCCTCCACTTT. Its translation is CASSQDRSFRLPLHF.

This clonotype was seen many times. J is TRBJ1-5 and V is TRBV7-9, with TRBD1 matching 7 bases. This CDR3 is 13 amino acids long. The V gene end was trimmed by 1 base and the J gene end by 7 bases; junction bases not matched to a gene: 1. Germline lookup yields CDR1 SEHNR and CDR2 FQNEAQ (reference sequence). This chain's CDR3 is CASSLEGGQPQHF. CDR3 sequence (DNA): TGTGCCAGCAGCTTAGAAGGGGGCCAGCCCCAGCATTTT. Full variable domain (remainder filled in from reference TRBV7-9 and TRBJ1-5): DTGVSQNPRHKITKRGQNVTFRCDPISEHNRLYWYRQTLGQGPEFLTYFQNEAQLEKSRLLSDRFSAERPKGSFSTLEIQRTEQGDSAMYLCASSLEGGQPQHFGDGTRLSIL.

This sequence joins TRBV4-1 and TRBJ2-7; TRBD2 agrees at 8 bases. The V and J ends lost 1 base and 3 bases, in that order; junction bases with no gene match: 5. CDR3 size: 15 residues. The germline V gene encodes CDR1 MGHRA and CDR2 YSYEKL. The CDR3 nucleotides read TGCGCCAGCAGCCAAGTTGGTAGCGGGGACTACGAGCAGTACTTC. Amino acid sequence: CASSQVGSGDYEQYF.

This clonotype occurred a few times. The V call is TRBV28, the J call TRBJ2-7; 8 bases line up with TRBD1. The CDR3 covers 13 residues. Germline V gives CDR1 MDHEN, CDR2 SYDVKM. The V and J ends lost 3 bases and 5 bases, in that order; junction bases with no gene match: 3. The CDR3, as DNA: TGTGCCAGCAGTTTTGACAGGGGCCACGAGCAGTACGTC. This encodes CASSFDRGHEQYV.

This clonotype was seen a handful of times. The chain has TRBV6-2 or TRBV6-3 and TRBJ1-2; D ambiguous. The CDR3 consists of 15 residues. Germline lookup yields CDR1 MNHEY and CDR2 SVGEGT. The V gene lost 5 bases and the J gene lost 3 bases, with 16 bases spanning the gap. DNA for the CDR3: TGTGCCAGCAGTCACCCCCGGGGTGAATACTATGGCTACACCTTC. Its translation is CASSHPRGEYYGYTF.

For the CDR3, the DNA is TGTGCCAGCAGTATCCTGGGGCGGGGCGAGGGGACCCAGTACTTC. It translates to CASSILGRGEGTQYF. The chain recombines TRBV7-2 with TRBJ2-5, with a tentative D call TRBD2 (6 bases). The CDR3 loop spans 15 amino acids. The germline V and J ends were trimmed by 6 bases and 7 bases, with 21 bases remaining between them. From germline, CDR1 is SGHTA and CDR2 FQGNSA.

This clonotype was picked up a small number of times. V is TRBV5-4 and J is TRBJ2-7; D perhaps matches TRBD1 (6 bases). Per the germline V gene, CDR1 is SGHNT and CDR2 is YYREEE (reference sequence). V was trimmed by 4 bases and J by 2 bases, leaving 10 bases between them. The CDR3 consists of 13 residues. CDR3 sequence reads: CASSLGTTYEQYV. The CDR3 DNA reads TGTGCCAGCAGCCTCGGGACAACCTACGAGCAGTACGTC.

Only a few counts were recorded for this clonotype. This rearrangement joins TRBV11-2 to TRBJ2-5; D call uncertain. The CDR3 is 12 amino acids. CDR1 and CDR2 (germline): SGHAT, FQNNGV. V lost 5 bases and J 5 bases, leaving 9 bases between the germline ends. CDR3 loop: CASSVLTETQYF. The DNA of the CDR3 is TGTGCCAGCAGCGTACTAACTGAGACCCAGTACTTC.